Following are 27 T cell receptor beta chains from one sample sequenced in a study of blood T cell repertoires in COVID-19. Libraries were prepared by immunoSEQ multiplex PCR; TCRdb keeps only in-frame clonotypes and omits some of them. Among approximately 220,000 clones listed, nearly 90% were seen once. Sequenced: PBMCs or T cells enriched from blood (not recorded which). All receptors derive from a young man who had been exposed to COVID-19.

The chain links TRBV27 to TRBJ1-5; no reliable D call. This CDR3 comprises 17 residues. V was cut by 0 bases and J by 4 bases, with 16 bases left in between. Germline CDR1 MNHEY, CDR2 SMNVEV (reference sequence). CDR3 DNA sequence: TGTGCCAGCAGTTTATCGAGGGTTGGATCCAGAAATCAGCCCCAGCATTTT. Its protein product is CASSLSRVGSRNQPQHF.

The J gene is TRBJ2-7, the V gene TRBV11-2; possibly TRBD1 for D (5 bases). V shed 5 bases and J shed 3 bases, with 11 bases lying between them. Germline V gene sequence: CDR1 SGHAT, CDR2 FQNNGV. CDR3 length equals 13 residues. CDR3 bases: TGTGCCAGCAGCCCCGGACACTTCTACGAGCAGTACTTC. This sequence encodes CASSPGHFYEQYF.

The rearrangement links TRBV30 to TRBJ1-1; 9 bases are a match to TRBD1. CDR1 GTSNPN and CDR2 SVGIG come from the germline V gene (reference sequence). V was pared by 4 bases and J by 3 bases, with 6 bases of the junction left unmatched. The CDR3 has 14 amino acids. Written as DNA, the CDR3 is TGTGCCTGGATTAAACAGGGGGCGGACACTGAAGCTTTCTTT. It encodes CAWIKQGADTEAFF.

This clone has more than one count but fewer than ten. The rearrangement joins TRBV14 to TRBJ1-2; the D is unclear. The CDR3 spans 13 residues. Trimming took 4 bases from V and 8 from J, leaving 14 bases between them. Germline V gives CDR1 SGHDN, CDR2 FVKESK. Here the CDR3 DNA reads TGTGCCAGCAGCCCTCGCGAGAGGGTGGGCTACACCTTC. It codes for CASSPRERVGYTF.

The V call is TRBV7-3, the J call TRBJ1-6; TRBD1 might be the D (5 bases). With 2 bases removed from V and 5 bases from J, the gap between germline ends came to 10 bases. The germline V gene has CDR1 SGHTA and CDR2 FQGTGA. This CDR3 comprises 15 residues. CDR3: CASSLFSGDNSPLHF. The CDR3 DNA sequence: TGTGCCAGCAGCTTATTCTCGGGGGATAATTCACCCCTCCACTTT.

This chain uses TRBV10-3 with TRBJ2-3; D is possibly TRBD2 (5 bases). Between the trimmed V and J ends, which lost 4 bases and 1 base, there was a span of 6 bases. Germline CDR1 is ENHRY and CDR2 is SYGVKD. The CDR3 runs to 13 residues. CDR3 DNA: TGTGCCATCAGTGCGGAGGGCACAGATACGCAGTATTTT. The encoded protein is CAISAEGTDTQYF.

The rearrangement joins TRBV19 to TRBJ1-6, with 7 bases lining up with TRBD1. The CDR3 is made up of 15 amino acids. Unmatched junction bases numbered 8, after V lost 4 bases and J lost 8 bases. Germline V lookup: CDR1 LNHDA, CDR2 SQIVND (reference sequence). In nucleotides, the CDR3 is TGTGCCAGTAGTACCTCCGGGACAGAACATTCACCCCTCCACTTT. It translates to CASSTSGTEHSPLHF. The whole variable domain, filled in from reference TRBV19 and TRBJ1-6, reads DGGITQSPKYLFRKEGQNVTLSCEQNLNHDAMYWYRQDPGQGLRLIYYSQIVNDFQKGDIAEGYSVSREKKESFPLTVTSAQKNPTAFYLCASSTSGTEHSPLHFGNGTRLTVT.

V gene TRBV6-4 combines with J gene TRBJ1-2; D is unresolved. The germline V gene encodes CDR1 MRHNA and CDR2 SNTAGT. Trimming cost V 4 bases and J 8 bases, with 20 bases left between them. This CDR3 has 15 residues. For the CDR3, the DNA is TGTGCCAGCAGTGGCCAGGTCAGGTTCTTGATGGGCTACACCTTC. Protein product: CASSGQVRFLMGYTF.

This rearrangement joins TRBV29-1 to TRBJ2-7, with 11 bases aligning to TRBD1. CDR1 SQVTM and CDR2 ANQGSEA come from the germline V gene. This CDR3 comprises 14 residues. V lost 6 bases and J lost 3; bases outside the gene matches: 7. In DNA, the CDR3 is TGCAGCGTGGTAACCGGGACAGGGGGCTACGAGCAGTACTTC. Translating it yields CSVVTGTGGYEQYF.

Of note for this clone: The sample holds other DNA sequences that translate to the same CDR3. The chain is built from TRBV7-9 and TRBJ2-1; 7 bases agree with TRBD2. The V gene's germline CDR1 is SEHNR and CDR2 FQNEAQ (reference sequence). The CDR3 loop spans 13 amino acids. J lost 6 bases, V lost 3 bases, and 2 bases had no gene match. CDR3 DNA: TGTGCCAGCAGCTTGGGCGGGGGCAATGAGCAGTTCTTC. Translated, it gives CASSLGGGNEQFF.

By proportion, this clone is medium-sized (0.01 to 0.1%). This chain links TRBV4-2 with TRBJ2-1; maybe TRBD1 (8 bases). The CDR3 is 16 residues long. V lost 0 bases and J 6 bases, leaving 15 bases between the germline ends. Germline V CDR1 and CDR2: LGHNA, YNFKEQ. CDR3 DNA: TGTGCCAGCAGCCAAGATCCCACAGGGGGGGTCAATGAGCAGTTCTTC. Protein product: CASSQDPTGGVNEQFF.

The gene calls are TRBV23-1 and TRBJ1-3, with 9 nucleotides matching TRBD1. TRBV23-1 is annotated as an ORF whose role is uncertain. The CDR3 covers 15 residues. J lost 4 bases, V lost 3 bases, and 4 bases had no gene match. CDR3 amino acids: CASSHRDRDGNTIYF. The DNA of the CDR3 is TGCGCCAGCAGTCATAGGGACAGGGACGGAAACACCATATATTTT.

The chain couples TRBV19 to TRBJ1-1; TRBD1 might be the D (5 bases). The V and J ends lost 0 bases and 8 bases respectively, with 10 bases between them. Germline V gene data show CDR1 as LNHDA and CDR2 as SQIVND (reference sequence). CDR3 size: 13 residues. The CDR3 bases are TGTGCCAGTAGTATAGATCTGTGGGGCGAAGCTTTCTTT. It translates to CASSIDLWGEAFF.

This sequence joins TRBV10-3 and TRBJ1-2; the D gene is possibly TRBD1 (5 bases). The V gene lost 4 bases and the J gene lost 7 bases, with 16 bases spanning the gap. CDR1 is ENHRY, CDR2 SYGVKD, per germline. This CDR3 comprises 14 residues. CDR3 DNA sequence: TGTGCCATCAGTGTGCGGGGCGGAGGTTTTGGCTACACCTTC. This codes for CAISVRGGGFGYTF.

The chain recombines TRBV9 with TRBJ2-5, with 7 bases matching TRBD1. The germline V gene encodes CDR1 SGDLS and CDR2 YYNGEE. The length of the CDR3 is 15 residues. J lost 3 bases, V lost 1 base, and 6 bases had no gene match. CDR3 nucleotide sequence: TGTGCCAGCAGCGTAACCACCGGGACAGAAGAGACCCAGTACTTC. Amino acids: CASSVTTGTEETQYF.

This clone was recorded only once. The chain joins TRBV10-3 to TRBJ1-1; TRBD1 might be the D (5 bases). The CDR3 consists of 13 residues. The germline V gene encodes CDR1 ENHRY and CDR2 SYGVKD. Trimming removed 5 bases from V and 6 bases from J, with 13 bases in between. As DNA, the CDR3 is TGTGCCATCAGTAGGGGTGAGAGAGCTGAAGCTTTCTTT. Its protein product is CAISRGERAEAFF.

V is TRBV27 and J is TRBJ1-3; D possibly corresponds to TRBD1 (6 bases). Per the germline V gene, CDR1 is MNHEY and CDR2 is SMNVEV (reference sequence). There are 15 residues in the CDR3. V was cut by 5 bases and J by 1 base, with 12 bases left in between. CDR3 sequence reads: CASSDNDRSGNTIYF. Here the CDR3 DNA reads TGTGCCAGCAGTGATAACGACAGGTCTGGAAACACCATATATTTT.

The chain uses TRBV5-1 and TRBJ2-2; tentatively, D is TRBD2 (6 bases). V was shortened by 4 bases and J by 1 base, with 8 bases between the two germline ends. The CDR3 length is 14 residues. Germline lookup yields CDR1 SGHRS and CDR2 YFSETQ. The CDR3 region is CASSRGENTGELFF. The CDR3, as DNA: TGCGCCAGCAGCCGCGGGGAGAACACCGGGGAGCTGTTTTTT. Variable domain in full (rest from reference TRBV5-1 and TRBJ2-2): KAGVTQTPRYLIKTRGQQVTLSCSPISGHRSVSWYQQTPGQGLQFLFEYFSETQRNKGNFPGRFSGRQFSNSRSEMNVSTLELGDSALYLCASSRGENTGELFFGEGSRLTVL.

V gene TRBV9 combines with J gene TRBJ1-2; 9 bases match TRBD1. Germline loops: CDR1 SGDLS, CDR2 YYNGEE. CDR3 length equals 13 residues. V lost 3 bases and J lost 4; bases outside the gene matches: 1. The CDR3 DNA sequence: TGTGCCAGCAGCGAGACAGGGGGCTATGGCTACACCTTC. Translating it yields CASSETGGYGYTF.

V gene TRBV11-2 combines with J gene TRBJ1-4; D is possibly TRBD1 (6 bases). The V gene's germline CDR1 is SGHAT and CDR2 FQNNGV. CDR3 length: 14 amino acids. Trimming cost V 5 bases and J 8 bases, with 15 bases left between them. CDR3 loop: CASSPLRGVEKLFF. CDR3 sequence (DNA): TGTGCCAGCAGCCCCCTCAGGGGCGTAGAAAAACTGTTTTTT. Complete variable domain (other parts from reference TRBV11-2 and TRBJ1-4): EAGVAQSPRYKIIEKRQSVAFWCNPISGHATLYWYQQILGQGPKLLIQFQNNGVVDDSQLPKDRFSAERLKGVDSTLKIQPAKLEDSAVYLCASSPLRGVEKLFFGSGTQLSVL.

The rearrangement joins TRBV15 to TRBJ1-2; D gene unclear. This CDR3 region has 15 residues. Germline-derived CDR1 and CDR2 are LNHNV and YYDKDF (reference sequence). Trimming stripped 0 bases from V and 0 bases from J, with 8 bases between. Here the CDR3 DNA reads TGTGCCACCAGCAGAGATGGCATTTCTAACTATGGCTACACCTTC. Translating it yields CATSRDGISNYGYTF.

CDR3 nucleotides: TGTGCCAGTAGTTGGTCTAGCGGGGTAGAGACCCAGTACTTC. This encodes CASSWSSGVETQYF. This chain links TRBV19 with TRBJ2-5, with TRBD2 matching 9 bases. The length of the CDR3 is 14 residues. J gave up 4 bases and V 5 bases, and 5 bases lay outside the gene matches. Germline assignment: CDR1 LNHDA and CDR2 SQIVND (reference sequence). Together with reference TRBV19 and TRBJ2-5, the CDR3 gives the full variable domain: DGGITQSPKYLFRKEGQNVTLSCEQNLNHDAMYWYRQDPGQGLRLIYYSQIVNDFQKGDIAEGYSVSREKKESFPLTVTSAQKNPTAFYLCASSWSSGVETQYFGPGTRLLVL.

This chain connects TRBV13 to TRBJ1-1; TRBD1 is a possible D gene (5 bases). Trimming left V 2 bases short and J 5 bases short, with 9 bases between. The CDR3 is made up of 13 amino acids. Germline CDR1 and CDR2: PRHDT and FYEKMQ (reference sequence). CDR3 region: CASSLLGATEAFF. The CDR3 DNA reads TGTGCCAGCAGCTTATTAGGGGCTACTGAAGCTTTCTTT.

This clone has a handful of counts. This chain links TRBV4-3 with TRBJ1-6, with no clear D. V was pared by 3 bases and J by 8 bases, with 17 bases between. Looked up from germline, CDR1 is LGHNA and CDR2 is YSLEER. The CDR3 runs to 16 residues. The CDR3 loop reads CASSHYEGSPHSPLHF. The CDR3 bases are TGCGCCAGCAGCCATTACGAGGGTAGCCCACATTCACCCCTCCACTTT.

This chain's CDR3 is CASSQDPSGGGTYNEQFF. In DNA form, the CDR3 reads TGCGCCAGCAGCCAAGATCCTAGCGGGGGGGGGACCTACAATGAGCAGTTCTTC. The chain carries TRBV4-1 and TRBJ2-1; 12 bases line up with TRBD2. The CDR3 runs 18 residues. Looked up from germline, CDR1 is MGHRA and CDR2 is YSYEKL. J was trimmed by 2 bases and V by 0 bases; bases with no gene match: 5.

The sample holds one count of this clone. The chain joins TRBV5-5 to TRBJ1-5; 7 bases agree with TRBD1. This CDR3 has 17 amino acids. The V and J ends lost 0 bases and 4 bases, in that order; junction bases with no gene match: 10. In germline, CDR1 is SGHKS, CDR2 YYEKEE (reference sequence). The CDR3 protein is CASSLGSGTARNQPQHF. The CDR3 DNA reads TGTGCCAGCAGCTTGGGGTCCGGGACAGCTAGGAATCAGCCCCAGCATTTT.

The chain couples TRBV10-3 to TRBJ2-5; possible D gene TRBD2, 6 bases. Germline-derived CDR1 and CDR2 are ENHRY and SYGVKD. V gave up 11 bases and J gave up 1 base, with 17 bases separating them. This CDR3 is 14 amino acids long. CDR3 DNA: TGTGCCCCCGAAACCGGGACTTTCCAAGAGACCCAGTACTTC. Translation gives CAPETGTFQETQYF.